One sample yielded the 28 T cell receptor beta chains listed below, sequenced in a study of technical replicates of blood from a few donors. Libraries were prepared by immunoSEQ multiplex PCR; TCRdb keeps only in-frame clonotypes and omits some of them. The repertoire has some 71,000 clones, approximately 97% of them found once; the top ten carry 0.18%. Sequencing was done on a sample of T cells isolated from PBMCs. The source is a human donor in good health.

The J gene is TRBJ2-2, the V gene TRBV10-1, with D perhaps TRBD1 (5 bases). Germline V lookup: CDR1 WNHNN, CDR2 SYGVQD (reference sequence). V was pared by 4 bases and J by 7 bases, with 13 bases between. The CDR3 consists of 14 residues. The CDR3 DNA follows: TGCGCCAGCAGTGGCCCAGGGAAGGGCGGGGAGCTGTTTTTT. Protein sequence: CASSGPGKGGELFF.

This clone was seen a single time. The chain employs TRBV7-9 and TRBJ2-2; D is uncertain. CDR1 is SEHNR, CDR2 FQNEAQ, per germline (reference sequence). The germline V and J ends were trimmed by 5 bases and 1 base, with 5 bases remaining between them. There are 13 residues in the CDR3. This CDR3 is CASSAKNTGELFF. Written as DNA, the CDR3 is TGTGCCAGCAGCGCTAAGAACACCGGGGAGCTGTTTTTT. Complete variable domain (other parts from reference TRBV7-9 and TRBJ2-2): DTGVSQNPRHKITKRGQNVTFRCDPISEHNRLYWYRQTLGQGPEFLTYFQNEAQLEKSRLLSDRFSAERPKGSFSTLEIQRTEQGDSAMYLCASSAKNTGELFFGEGSRLTVL.

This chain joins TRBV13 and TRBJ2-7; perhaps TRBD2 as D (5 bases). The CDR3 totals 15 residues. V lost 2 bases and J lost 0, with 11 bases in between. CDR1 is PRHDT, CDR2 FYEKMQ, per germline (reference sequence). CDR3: CASSLTGYNSYEQYF. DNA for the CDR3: TGTGCCAGCAGCTTAACGGGGTACAACTCCTACGAGCAGTACTTC.

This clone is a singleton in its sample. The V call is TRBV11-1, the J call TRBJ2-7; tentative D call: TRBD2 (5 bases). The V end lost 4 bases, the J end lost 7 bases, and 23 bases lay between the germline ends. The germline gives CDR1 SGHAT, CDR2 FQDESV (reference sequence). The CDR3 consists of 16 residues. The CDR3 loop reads CASSSTSGITTGEQYF. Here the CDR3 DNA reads TGTGCCAGCAGCTCTACCTCGGGAATTACTACGGGGGAGCAGTACTTC.

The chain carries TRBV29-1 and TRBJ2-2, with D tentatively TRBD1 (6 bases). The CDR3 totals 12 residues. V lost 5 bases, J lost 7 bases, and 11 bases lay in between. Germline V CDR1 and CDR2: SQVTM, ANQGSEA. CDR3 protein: CSVTGLGGELFF. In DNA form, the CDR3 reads TGCAGCGTTACAGGGTTGGGCGGGGAGCTGTTTTTT.

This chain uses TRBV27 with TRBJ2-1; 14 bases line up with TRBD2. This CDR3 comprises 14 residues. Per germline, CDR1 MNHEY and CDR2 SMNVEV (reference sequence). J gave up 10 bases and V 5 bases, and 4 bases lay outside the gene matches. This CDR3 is CASSQGLAGDEQFF. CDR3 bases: TGTGCCAGCAGTCAGGGACTAGCGGGAGACGAGCAGTTCTTC.

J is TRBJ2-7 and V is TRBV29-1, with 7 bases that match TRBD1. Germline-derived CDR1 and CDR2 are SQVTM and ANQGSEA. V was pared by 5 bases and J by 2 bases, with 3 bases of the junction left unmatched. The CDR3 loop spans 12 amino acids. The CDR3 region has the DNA TGCAGCGTTAGACAGGGAGCCTACGAGCAGTACTTC. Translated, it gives CSVRQGAYEQYF.

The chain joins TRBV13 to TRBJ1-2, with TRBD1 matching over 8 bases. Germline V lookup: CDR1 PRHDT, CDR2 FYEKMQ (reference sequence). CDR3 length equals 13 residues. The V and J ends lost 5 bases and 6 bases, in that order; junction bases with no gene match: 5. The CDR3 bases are TGTGCCAGCAGCAGGGCAGGGGGCCATGGCTACACCTTC. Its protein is CASSRAGGHGYTF. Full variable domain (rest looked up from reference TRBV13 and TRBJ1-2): AAGVIQSPRHLIKEKRETATLKCYPIPRHDTVYWYQQGPGQDPQFLISFYEKMQSDKGSIPDRFSAQQFSDYHSELNMSSLELGDSALYFCASSRAGGHGYTFGSGTRLTVV.

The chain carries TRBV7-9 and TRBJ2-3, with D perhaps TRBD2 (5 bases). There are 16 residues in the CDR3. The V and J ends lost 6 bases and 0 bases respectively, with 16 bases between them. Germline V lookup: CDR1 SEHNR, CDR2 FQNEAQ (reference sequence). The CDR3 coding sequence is TGTGCCAGCAGTCCTAGGACTGGGCCTAGCACAGATACGCAGTATTTT. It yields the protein CASSPRTGPSTDTQYF. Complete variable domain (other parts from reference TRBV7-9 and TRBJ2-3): DTGVSQNPRHKITKRGQNVTFRCDPISEHNRLYWYRQTLGQGPEFLTYFQNEAQLEKSRLLSDRFSAERPKGSFSTLEIQRTEQGDSAMYLCASSPRTGPSTDTQYFGPGTRLTVL.

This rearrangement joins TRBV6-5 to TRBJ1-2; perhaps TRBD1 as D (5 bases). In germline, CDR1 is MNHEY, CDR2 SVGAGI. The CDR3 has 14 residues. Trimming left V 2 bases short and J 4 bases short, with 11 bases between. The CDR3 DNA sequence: TGTGCCAGCAGTTACGGGGCAGAGGCCTATGGCTACACCTTC. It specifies CASSYGAEAYGYTF.

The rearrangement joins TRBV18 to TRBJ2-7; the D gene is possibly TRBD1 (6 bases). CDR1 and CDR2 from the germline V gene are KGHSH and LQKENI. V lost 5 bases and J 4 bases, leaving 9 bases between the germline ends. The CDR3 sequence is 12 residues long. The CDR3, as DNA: TGTGCCAGCTCATCAACAGGGTACGAGCAGTACTTC. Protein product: CASSSTGYEQYF. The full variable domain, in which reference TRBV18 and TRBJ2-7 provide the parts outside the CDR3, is NAGVMQNPRHLVRRRGQEARLRCSPMKGHSHVYWYRQLPEEGLKFMVYLQKENIIDESGMPKERFSAEFPKEGPSILRIQQVVRGDSAAYFCASSSTGYEQYFGPGTRLTVT.

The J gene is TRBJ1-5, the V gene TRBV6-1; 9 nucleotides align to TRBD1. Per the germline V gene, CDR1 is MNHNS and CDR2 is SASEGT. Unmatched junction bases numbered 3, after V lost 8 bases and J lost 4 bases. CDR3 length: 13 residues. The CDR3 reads CASLGQGNQPQHF. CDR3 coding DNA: TGTGCCAGCTTGGGACAGGGAAATCAGCCCCAGCATTTT.

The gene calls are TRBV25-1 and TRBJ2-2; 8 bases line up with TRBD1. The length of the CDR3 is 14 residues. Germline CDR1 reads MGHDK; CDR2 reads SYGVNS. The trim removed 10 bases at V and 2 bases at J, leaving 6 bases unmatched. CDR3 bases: TGTGCCACCCAAGACAGGGGTAACACCGGGGAGCTGTTTTTT. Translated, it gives CATQDRGNTGELFF.

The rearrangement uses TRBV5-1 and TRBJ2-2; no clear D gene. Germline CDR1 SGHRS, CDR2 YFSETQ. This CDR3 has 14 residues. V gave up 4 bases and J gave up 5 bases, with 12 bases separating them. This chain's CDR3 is CASSLTRRTGELFF. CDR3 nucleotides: TGCGCCAGCAGCCTGACAAGACGGACCGGGGAGCTGTTTTTT. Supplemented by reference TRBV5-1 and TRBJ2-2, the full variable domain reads KAGVTQTPRYLIKTRGQQVTLSCSPISGHRSVSWYQQTPGQGLQFLFEYFSETQRNKGNFPGRFSGRQFSNSRSEMNVSTLELGDSALYLCASSLTRRTGELFFGEGSRLTVL.

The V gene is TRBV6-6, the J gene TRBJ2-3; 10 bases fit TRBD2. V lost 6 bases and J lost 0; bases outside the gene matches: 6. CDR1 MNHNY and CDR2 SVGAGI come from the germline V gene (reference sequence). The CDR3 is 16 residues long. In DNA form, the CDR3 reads TGTGCCAGCAGGCGCGGACTAGCGGAGAGCACAGATACGCAGTATTTT. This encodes CASRRGLAESTDTQYF.

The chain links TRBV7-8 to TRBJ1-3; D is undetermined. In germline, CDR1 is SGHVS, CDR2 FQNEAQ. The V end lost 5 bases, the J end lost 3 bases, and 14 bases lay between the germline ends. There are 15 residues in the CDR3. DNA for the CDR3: TGTGCCAGCAGCCCCGTGAGGGTGGGTGGAAACACCATATATTTT. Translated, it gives CASSPVRVGGNTIYF.

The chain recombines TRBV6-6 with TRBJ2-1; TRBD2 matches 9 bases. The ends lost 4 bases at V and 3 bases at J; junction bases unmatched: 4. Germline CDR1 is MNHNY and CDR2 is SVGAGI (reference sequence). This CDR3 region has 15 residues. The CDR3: CASSFSGSDYNEQFF. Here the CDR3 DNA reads TGTGCCAGCAGTTTTAGCGGGAGTGACTACAATGAGCAGTTCTTC.

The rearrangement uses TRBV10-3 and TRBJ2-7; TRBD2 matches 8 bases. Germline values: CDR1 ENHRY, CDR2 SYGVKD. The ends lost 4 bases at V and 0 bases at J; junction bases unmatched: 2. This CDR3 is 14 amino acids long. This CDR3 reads CAISVTSGSYEQYF. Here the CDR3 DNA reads TGTGCCATCAGTGTAACTAGCGGCTCCTACGAGCAGTACTTC.

This chain's CDR3 is CASSMAATGEAEAFF. CDR3 sequence (DNA): TGTGCCAGTAGTATGGCCGCGACAGGGGAGGCTGAAGCTTTCTTT. V and J are TRBV19 and TRBJ1-1; TRBD1 matches 8 bases. The CDR3 totals 15 residues. J lost 6 bases, V lost 3 bases, and 9 bases had no gene match. Germline loops: CDR1 LNHDA, CDR2 SQIVND (reference sequence).

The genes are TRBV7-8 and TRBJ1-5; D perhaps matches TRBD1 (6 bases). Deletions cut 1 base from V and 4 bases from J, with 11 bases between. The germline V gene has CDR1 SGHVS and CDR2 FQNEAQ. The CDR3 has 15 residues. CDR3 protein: CASSLEGTLNQPQHF. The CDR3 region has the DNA TGTGCCAGCAGCTTAGAAGGGACACTGAATCAGCCCCAGCATTTT.

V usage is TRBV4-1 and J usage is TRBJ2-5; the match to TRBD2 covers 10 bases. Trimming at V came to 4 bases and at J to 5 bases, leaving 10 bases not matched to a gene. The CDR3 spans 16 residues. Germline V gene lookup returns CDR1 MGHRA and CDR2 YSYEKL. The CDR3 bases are TGCGCCAGCAGCCCGCGAGCGGGGGGGCCTGAGGAGACCCAGTACTTC. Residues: CASSPRAGGPEETQYF.

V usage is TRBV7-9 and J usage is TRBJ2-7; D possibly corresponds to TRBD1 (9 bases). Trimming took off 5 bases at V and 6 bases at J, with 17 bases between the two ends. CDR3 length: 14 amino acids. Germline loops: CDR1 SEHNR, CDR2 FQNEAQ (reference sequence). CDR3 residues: CASSAQGAGGEQYF. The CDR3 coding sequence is TGTGCCAGCAGCGCACAGGGGGCGGGAGGCGAGCAGTACTTC.

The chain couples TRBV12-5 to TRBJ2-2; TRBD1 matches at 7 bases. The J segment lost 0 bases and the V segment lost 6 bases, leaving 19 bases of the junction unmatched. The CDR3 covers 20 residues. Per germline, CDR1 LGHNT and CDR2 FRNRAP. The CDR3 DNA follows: TGTGCTAGTGGACCGACAGGGCCGACCTACGCGCGCTCGAACACCGGGGAGCTGTTTTTT. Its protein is CASGPTGPTYARSNTGELFF.

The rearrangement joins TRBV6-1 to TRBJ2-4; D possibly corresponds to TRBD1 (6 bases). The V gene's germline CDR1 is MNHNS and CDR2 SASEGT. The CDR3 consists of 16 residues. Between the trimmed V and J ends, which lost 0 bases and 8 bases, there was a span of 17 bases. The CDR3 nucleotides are TGTGCCAGCAGTGAAGCGCTGGGGGCTAGGTATGACATTCAGTACTTC. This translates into CASSEALGARYDIQYF.

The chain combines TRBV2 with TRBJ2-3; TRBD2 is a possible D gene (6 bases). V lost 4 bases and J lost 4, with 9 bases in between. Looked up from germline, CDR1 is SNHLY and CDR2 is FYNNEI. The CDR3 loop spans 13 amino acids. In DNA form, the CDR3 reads TGTGCCAGCAGTGGACTAGTGGCAGATACGCAGTATTTT. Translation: CASSGLVADTQYF.

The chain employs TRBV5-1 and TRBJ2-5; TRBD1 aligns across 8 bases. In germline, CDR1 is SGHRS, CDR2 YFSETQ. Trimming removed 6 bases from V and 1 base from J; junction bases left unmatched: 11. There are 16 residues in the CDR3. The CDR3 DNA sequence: TGCGCCAGCAACAGGACAGGGAGCAACTTCCAAGAGACCCAGTACTTC. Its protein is CASNRTGSNFQETQYF.

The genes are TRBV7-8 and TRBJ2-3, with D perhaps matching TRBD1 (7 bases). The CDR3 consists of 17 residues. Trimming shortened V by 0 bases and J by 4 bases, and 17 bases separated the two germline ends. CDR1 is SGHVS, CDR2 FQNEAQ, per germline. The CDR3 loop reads CASSLASTGRGADTQYF. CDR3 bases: TGTGCCAGCAGCTTAGCATCGACCGGCAGGGGGGCAGATACGCAGTATTTT.

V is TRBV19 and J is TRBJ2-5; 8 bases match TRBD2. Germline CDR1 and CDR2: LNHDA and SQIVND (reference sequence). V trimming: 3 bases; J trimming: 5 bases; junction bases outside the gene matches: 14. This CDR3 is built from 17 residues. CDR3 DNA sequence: TGTGCCAGTAGTATTTTACCGGGAGGGCCATTTGACGAGACCCAGTACTTC. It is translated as CASSILPGGPFDETQYF.